This T cell receptor (beta chain) was observed in a study of cytomegalovirus exposure and HLA in healthy donors. Overall study results and limits: In vitro experiments confirmed that a few CMV-associated chains were specific for CMV antigens. The classifier, whose performance was assessed in both the original and validation cohorts, reportedly diagnosed cytomegalovirus status with high specificity and sensitivity. There were about 160 TCR beta chains listed as cytomegalovirus-associated.

Clones were read by immunoSEQ multiplex PCR, and TCRdb kept only the in-frame ones, dropping some. Among about 120,000 clones, approximately 90% were seen once, and the ten largest hold around 6%. The CDR3 loop spans 18 amino acids. V lost 5 bases to trimming and J lost 0 bases, with 21 bases between them. CDR1 and CDR2 (germline): LNHDA, SQIVND (reference sequence). Note on this clone: Antigen specificity is unknown.

The receptor was isolated from a woman aged 18 to 35 in good health and CMV-seropositive. Sample: PBMCs. The V call is TRBV19, the J call TRBJ2-3, with D possibly being TRBD2 (6 bases). The CDR3 spells CASSLRLVGTGSTDTQYF. CDR3 sequence (DNA): TGTGCCAGTAGTTTAAGACTAGTGGGGACTGGGAGCACAGATACGCAGTATTTT.